The 2 T cell receptor beta chains listed next were all sequenced from one sample in a study of tumor-infiltrating lymphocytes in primary liver carcinoma. Unsorted whole blood served as the source of blood RNA, and germline DNA was extracted as well. From around 500 ng of total RNA, TCR beta-specific cDNA was reverse-transcribed using a constant-region primer. Three nested multiplex PCR rounds, a slightly modified ARM-PCR, produced the libraries for TCR beta. The first two PCR rounds used TRBV1-TRBV30 forward primers with a C-beta reverse primer, about 10 cycles each. TCRdb re-analysed the multiplex PCR reads in MiXCR, keeping a single row per CDR3 protein. The data contain fewer than 400,000 distinct CDR3 sequences, approximately 58% of them singletons. Sequencing was performed on peripheral blood. Source of these receptors: a woman between 25 and 40 years old with primary liver carcinoma and hepatitis B virus infection.

Details on this clonotype: Germline is not matched at one junction end, which may reflect a read error. This chain uses TRBV4-2 with TRBJ2-1; 9 bases agree with TRBD2. There are 17 residues in the CDR3. Germline CDR1 and CDR2: LGHNA and YNFKEQ. CDR3 DNA: TGTGCCAGCAGCCAAGATCATAGCGGGAGCAGTATGATTGAGCAGCTCTTC. Translating gives CASSQDHSGSSMIEQLF.

On this clonotype: In this CDR3 the conserved last residue, phenylalanine or tryptophan, is missing, so a read error is likely. V gene TRBV5-1 combines with J gene TRBJ1-5; TRBD1 is a possible D gene (5 bases). The CDR3 is 15 residues long. V was shortened by 5 bases and J by 0 bases, with 12 bases between the two germline ends. Germline CDR1 reads SGHRS; CDR2 reads YFSETQ. The CDR3 coding sequence is TGCGCCAGCAGACAGGACGGATATAGCAATCAGCCCCAGCATTGT. The encoded protein is CASRQDGYSNQPQHC.